The entry below describes one T cell receptor (beta chain). This clonotype showed up just once. Its target antigen remains unknown. Compared with germline, one end of the junction differs, possibly owing to a read error. Libraries were built with 5' RACE. The sequencer was an Illumina HiSeq 2500. A second PCR of about 6 to 12 cycles was performed with a sample-barcoded 5' primer and a J-beta primer mix. A template-switch 5' adaptor carrying 12 random nucleotides introduced a unique molecular identifier onto each TCR beta cDNA molecule. Each sample yielded at least 3 million CDR3-containing paired-end reads. The Mint cDNA synthesis kit, primed by a TRBC-specific oligonucleotide, was used to synthesize first-strand cDNA from all RNA. All cDNA was treated with uracil-DNA glycosylase and then went through a first 18-cycle PCR with the universal primers M1SS and BC2_uni_R. The paper's processing steps were these. For normalization, 1 million high-quality reads, each with a distinct molecular identifier, were randomly selected from each sample. Instead of being binned into consensus sequences, reads with shared molecular identifiers were discarded. MiTCR, run with a Q25 quality threshold and the strictest error-elimination algorithm, handled CDR3 identification, clonotype clustering and error correction. A nonparametric unseen species model with Euler transformation was used to estimate lower-bound total TCR beta diversity. The public reads were reprocessed in TCRdb via fastp at Q25 and MiXCR, keeping in-frame beta chains. Each CDR3 protein appears once, grouped with its most common genes and DNA. The V and J calls and clone size come from TCRdb's table, not from the authors' own analysis. In this sample the table shows about 1.5 million distinct CDR3 sequences, around two fifths of which occur a single time. The ten largest clones take up less than 8% of the sample.

Donors were a few dozen systemically healthy Caucasian individuals from Russia aged roughly 6 to 90 years. Around 10 milliliters of peripheral blood were collected from each donor into EDTA-treated Vacutainer tubes. Ficoll-Paque density-gradient centrifugation was used to isolate PBMCs, with at least 6.5 million per sample. Trizol reagent was used to extract total RNA from the PBMCs, yielding at least 5.5 micrograms per sample. Naive CD45RAhigh/CD27high T cell percentages were measured by flow cytometry on a PBMC aliquot from every donor. This sample was included in a study of blood T cells in healthy people across ages (dated by TCRdb to the mid-2010s). General notes on the study: In model experiments, roughly one uniquely barcoded TCR beta cDNA molecule per two T cells was captured by template switching. To track age-related changes in TCR beta repertoire diversity, the study relied on deep sequencing normalized with unique cDNA molecular identifiers. Four age groups were formed from the donors: young (average about 17 years), middle-aged (just under 40), aged (roughly 56) and long-lived (82). Donors of different ages were randomly distributed across sequencing lanes to avoid experimental bias. The study analyzed two additional independent replicas of 1 million unique cDNA reads from the same blood draw for two donors, one aged 18 to 29 and one aged 80 or older. Results the study describes overall, beyond this receptor: Compared with the aged group, more naive CD4+ T cells, fewer expanded clones and increased TCR diversity were shown by the long-lived group, suggesting age selection. Since profiling was done on bulk unsorted PBMCs, naive and antigen-experienced compartments could not be conclusively compared. Because the CMV infection status of the donors was unknown, age-related changes in expanded clonotypes may potentially have been confounded. As age increased, observed TCR beta diversity per million T cells dropped in a roughly linear way, and a significant reduction was already evident by age about 40. Estimates of total diversity based on one million sequenced T cells were considered lower bounds and underestimates. There was a strong correlation between observed TCR beta diversity and the percentage of naive T cells measured by flow cytometry.

What was sequenced was blood. This TCR came from a woman between 18 and 29 years old in good health.

In nucleotide form, the sequence is TGCGGTGCCACTCAGAGGATCACAGATACGCAGTATTTT. This is translated as CGATQRITDTQYF. This sequence uses TRBV20-1 and TRBJ2-3; the D gene cannot be resolved reliably. The germline V gene (reference sequence) sets CDR1 to DFQATT and CDR2 to SNEGSKA. The CDR3 starts with the cysteine, ends with the phenylalanine, and has 13 residues. The sequence is cut down to CDR3 DNA, 39 bases in frame from base 1.